These 7 T cell receptor beta chains share one sample of origin, sequenced in a study of CD8+ T cells in alopecia areata. Sequencing used cDNA as its template, made by extracting RNA and reverse transcribing it. The protocol was immunoSEQ multiplex PCR, while the TCRdb copy is restricted to in-frame clones and leaves out a portion. The sample yields 140,000 to 150,000 clones, 62% seen once. The sample taken for sequencing was CD8+ T cells sorted from blood. The receptors stem from a human donor in good health.

This clone has a handful of counts. The gene calls are TRBV5-6 and TRBJ2-4; tentatively, D is TRBD1 (5 bases). Germline CDR1 is SGHDT and CDR2 is YYEEEE. The CDR3 is made up of 13 amino acids. Trimming shortened V by 3 bases and J by 8 bases, and 12 bases separated the two germline ends. The CDR3 region has the DNA TGTGCCAGCAGCTCCAGGGTTAGGGACATTCAGTACTTC. This gives the protein CASSSRVRDIQYF.

The chain joins TRBV7-2 to TRBJ2-5; perhaps TRBD2 as D (6 bases). The CDR3 covers 14 residues. Germline V gene data show CDR1 as SGHTA and CDR2 as FQGNSA. Trimming pared 5 bases from V and 3 bases from J, leaving 13 bases between. CDR3 in amino acids: CASSQAGREETQYF. The CDR3 region has the DNA TGTGCCAGCAGCCAGGCGGGAAGGGAAGAGACCCAGTACTTC.

This clone was seen only a few times. The chain has TRBV4-1 and TRBJ2-1; perhaps TRBD2 as D (7 bases). Per the germline V gene, CDR1 is MGHRA and CDR2 is YSYEKL. This CDR3 has 15 amino acids. The V end was cut by 0 bases, the J end by 8 bases, with 14 bases between. The CDR3 region is CASSQERGGVDEQFF. Written as DNA, the CDR3 is TGCGCCAGCAGCCAAGAGAGGGGGGGTGTGGATGAGCAGTTCTTC.

DNA for the CDR3: TGTGCCAGCAGTGCAGGGACGGAAAGTTGGACTGAAGCTTTCTTT. Translated, it gives CASSAGTESWTEAFF. The V and J genes are TRBV6-5 and TRBJ1-1, with TRBD1 as a possible D gene (5 bases). The CDR3 length is 15 residues. The V gene's germline CDR1 is MNHEY and CDR2 SVGAGI. V was trimmed by 5 bases and J by 5 bases, leaving 18 bases between them.

A few counts support this clone. The rearrangement uses TRBV5-4 and TRBJ2-3; perhaps TRBD1 as D (5 bases). From germline, CDR1 is SGHNT and CDR2 YYREEE (reference sequence). The CDR3 contains 14 residues. Trimming stripped 2 bases from V and 7 bases from J, with 14 bases between. DNA for the CDR3: TGTGCCAGCAGCTTACTGGACAACCTAAATACGCAGTATTTT. Residues: CASSLLDNLNTQYF.

This clone was counted between two and nine times. V gene TRBV29-1 combines with J gene TRBJ2-7; D possibly corresponds to TRBD1 (6 bases). V was clipped by 6 bases and J by 1 base, with 10 bases between them. This CDR3 has 12 amino acids. The germline V gene encodes CDR1 SQVTM and CDR2 ANQGSEA. CDR3 sequence: CSVHGQSYEQYF. DNA of the CDR3: TGCAGCGTCCACGGACAGTCCTACGAGCAGTACTTC.

This CDR3 is CATTSGVTGLNEQFF. CDR3 DNA sequence: TGTGCCACCACTTCCGGGGTGACCGGTTTGAATGAGCAGTTCTTC. The rearrangement joins TRBV15 to TRBJ2-1; D may be TRBD2 (5 bases). Germline CDR1 and CDR2: LNHNV and YYDKDF (reference sequence). Trimming shortened V by 7 bases and J by 7 bases, and 20 bases separated the two germline ends. CDR3 length equals 15 residues.